This note documents a single TCR beta chain sequence. Its antigen is as yet unknown. The donors comprised healthy bone marrow donors. This sample is drawn from a study of cytomegalovirus exposure and HLA in healthy donors. Study results and limitations: A later analysis showed HLA-associated TCR beta chains outstripping equally common others in clonal expansion.

The PCR employed 60 Vbeta primers together with 13 Jbeta primers. The authors' processing: As a later analysis found, there were 78 million or so unique TCR beta chains, of which 8.5 million to 13 million were shared. Method: immunoSEQ multiplex PCR; TCRdb's copy keeps in-frame clones and lacks some. That table gives V, J and clone size, and the DNA gave D and trimming. Of some 84,000 clones listed, around 80% are singletons. Sequencing used PBMCs. This TCR was recovered from a male donor in good health and CMV-seropositive.

The CDR3 nucleotides are TGTGCCAGCTCACCACTGTTGTCTAGCGGGCCTCAAGAGACCCAGTACTTC. It codes for CASSPLLSSGPQETQYF. The chain combines TRBV18 with TRBJ2-5, with 8 bases matching TRBD2. The CDR3 runs to 17 residues. V dropped 1 base and J dropped 2; count of bases not matched to a gene: 9. The germline CDR1 and CDR2 sequences are KGHSH and LQKENI.